What follows describes a single T cell receptor (beta chain). Antigen unknown. These data come from a study of shared clonotypes between healthy human individuals. Turning to the study itself: Each donor's CD8 memory used one plate, CD8 naive two, each CD4 subset three. Notes on the study in general: Rarefaction indicated that sorted-subset sequencing remained incomplete although depth was large.

This was a deep-level run. Clones were read by immunoSEQ multiplex PCR, and TCRdb kept only the in-frame ones, dropping some. The sample lists some 2,500,000 clones; 93% were seen once. The trim removed 8 bases at V and 10 bases at J, leaving 12 bases unmatched. CDR3 size: 13 residues. The V gene's germline CDR1 is MNHNY and CDR2 SVGAGI (reference sequence). Subsets obtained from CD4+ cells comprised CD45RA+ naive and CD45RA-negative memory cells. This clonotype was sampled from a young man in good health. Some clones in this sample may be carry-over from other donors' samples. V gene TRBV6-6 combines with J gene TRBJ1-1, with TRBD1 matching 8 bases. Sequencing used naive CD4+ T cells from PBMCs. As to subset: CD45RA+ positively selected. CDR3 nucleotide sequence: TGTGCCAGCGGCCCGGACAGGGTGTCTAGAGCTTTCTTT. This codes for CASGPDRVSRAFF.